These T cell receptor beta chains were read from a single sample in a study of T cell responses to AZD1222 COVID-19 vaccine. Assay used: immunoSEQ multiplex PCR; TCRdb lists only in-frame clones, some missing. The sample records 130,000 or so clones, about 94% being singletons. The specimen comprised peripheral blood, sampled on day 0 of AZD1222 vaccination. Source of these receptors: an adult in good health. Both conserved end residues are part of each CDR3. Each record gives: CDR3 DNA, CDR3 protein, V gene, J gene, D gene, clone size. D genes are given only for firm matches. Size is omitted from some rows. Given values are once, few, many or a class for expanded clones.

CDR3nt: TGTGCCAGCAGCGCTACTAATTCCAATGAGCAGTTCTTC
CDR3aa: CASSATNSNEQFF
v_gene: TRBV7-3
j_gene: TRBJ2-1
d_gene: .
abundance: .

CDR3nt: TGTGCCAGCAGCTTAGCGACCCCGGGACTGGTACCGAGGATTCAAGGCGGTGAGCAGTTCTTC
CDR3aa: CASSLATPGLVPRIQGGEQFF
v_gene: TRBV7-6
j_gene: TRBJ2-1
d_gene: .
abundance: .

CDR3nt: TGTGCCAGCACCTCTAGCGGGAAATCCTACAATGAGCAGTTCTTC
CDR3aa: CASTSSGKSYNEQFF
v_gene: TRBV3-1/TRBV3-2
j_gene: TRBJ2-1
d_gene: TRBD2
abundance: .

CDR3nt: TGTGCCAGCAGCCCTTCCTCTCGGAGCTCCTACAATGAGCAGTTCTTC
CDR3aa: CASSPSSRSSYNEQFF
v_gene: TRBV4-2
j_gene: TRBJ2-1
d_gene: .
abundance: .

CDR3nt: TGTGCCAGCTCACGAGGCAGGGTTGATCAGCCCCAGCATTTT
CDR3aa: CASSRGRVDQPQHF
v_gene: TRBV18
j_gene: TRBJ1-5
d_gene: .
abundance: .

CDR3nt: TGTGCCAGCTCACCACGGAGTCAGGATCAGCCCCAGCATTTT
CDR3aa: CASSPRSQDQPQHF
v_gene: TRBV18
j_gene: TRBJ1-5
d_gene: .
abundance: .

CDR3nt: TGTGCCAGCAGTGACAACACTGAAGCTTTCTTT
CDR3aa: CASSDNTEAFF
v_gene: TRBV28
j_gene: TRBJ1-1
d_gene: .
abundance: .

CDR3nt: TGTGCCAGCAGCCCCTCTGCGATAGGGACAAATTTTTATGGCTACACCTTC
CDR3aa: CASSPSAIGTNFYGYTF
v_gene: TRBV7-9
j_gene: TRBJ1-2
d_gene: .
abundance: once

CDR3nt: TGTGCCAGCAGCGCAGTAGGACTGAATACGCAGTATTTT
CDR3aa: CASSAVGLNTQYF
v_gene: TRBV9
j_gene: TRBJ2-3
d_gene: .
abundance: .

CDR3nt: TGTGCCAGCTCACCAAGGCAGGGGCAAGGAGAAACTGAAGCTTTCTTT
CDR3aa: CASSPRQGQGETEAFF
v_gene: TRBV18
j_gene: TRBJ1-1
d_gene: .
abundance: .

CDR3nt: TGTGCCAGCAGTCCCACCCGGTCCCTCCTCCTCGAGCAGTACTTC
CDR3aa: CASSPTRSLLLEQYF
v_gene: TRBV14
j_gene: TRBJ2-7
d_gene: .
abundance: few

CDR3nt: TGTGCCAGCAGCCCCGGACATCAGACGTTCACAGATACGCAGTATTTT
CDR3aa: CASSPGHQTFTDTQYF
v_gene: TRBV7-9
j_gene: TRBJ2-3
d_gene: .
abundance: .

CDR3nt: TGTGCCAGCAGCCAAAGGGGCGGGAGGGGCGCAGATACGCAGTATTTT
CDR3aa: CASSQRGGRGADTQYF
v_gene: TRBV3-1/TRBV3-2
j_gene: TRBJ2-3
d_gene: TRBD2
abundance: .

CDR3nt: TGTGCCAGCAGTGAAGGCTGGAGGGGGGGGAATCAGCCCCAGCATTTT
CDR3aa: CASSEGWRGGNQPQHF
v_gene: TRBV2
j_gene: TRBJ1-5
d_gene: .
abundance: .

CDR3nt: TGTGCCAGCTCACCCCGATCATGGACGGACCCAACTAATGAAAAACTGTTTTTT
CDR3aa: CASSPRSWTDPTNEKLFF
v_gene: TRBV18
j_gene: TRBJ1-4
d_gene: .
abundance: .

CDR3nt: TGTGCCAGCAGTACCAGGTTTGGCTACACCTTC
CDR3aa: CASSTRFGYTF
v_gene: TRBV6-1
j_gene: TRBJ1-2
d_gene: .
abundance: .

CDR3nt: TGCGCCAGCAGCTTGGGGGACAGGGTTGGGATGAACACTGAAGCTTTCTTT
CDR3aa: CASSLGDRVGMNTEAFF
v_gene: TRBV5-1
j_gene: TRBJ1-1
d_gene: TRBD1
abundance: .

CDR3nt: TGTGCCACCACGCTCCGACAGGGGCGCTATGGCTACACCTTC
CDR3aa: CATTLRQGRYGYTF
v_gene: TRBV28
j_gene: TRBJ1-2
d_gene: TRBD1
abundance: .

CDR3nt: TGTGCCATCAGGGGGGACAGGGGGTATGGCTACACCTTC
CDR3aa: CAIRGDRGYGYTF
v_gene: TRBV10-3
j_gene: TRBJ1-2
d_gene: TRBD1
abundance: .

CDR3nt: TGTGCCAGCAGCTTATCGGGACAGGGGAAGTCCGGGGAGCTGTTTTTT
CDR3aa: CASSLSGQGKSGELFF
v_gene: TRBV11-1
j_gene: TRBJ2-2
d_gene: TRBD1
abundance: .

CDR3nt: TGTGCCAGCAGCTTTTGGGACAGGGCGGGGACCCAGTACTTC
CDR3aa: CASSFWDRAGTQYF
v_gene: TRBV11-2
j_gene: TRBJ2-5
d_gene: TRBD1
abundance: .

CDR3nt: TGTGCCAGCAGCCCCGGTATGGAACGGGAGAGGAACACTGAAGCTTTCTTT
CDR3aa: CASSPGMERERNTEAFF
v_gene: TRBV3-1/TRBV3-2
j_gene: TRBJ1-1
d_gene: .
abundance: .

CDR3nt: TGCGCCAGCAGCCCTCCGGGACTAGCGGGGGTCTACGAGCAGTACTTC
CDR3aa: CASSPPGLAGVYEQYF
v_gene: TRBV5-1
j_gene: TRBJ2-7
d_gene: TRBD2
abundance: .

CDR3nt: TGTGCCAGCAGCGTATTGGGACTAGCATTTACGAGCTCCTACAATGAGCAGTTCTTC
CDR3aa: CASSVLGLAFTSSYNEQFF
v_gene: TRBV9
j_gene: TRBJ2-1
d_gene: TRBD2
abundance: .

CDR3nt: TGTGCCAGCTCACAGGGTTCAACCTACGAGCAGTACTTC
CDR3aa: CASSQGSTYEQYF
v_gene: TRBV18
j_gene: TRBJ2-7
d_gene: .
abundance: .

CDR3nt: TGCGCCAGCAGCTTGGGACACAGGGATGTGGAATCTGGCTACACCTTC
CDR3aa: CASSLGHRDVESGYTF
v_gene: TRBV5-1
j_gene: TRBJ1-2
d_gene: .
abundance: .

CDR3nt: TGTGCCAGCAGCTTAAGGGGCAGGGGTTTTTTGGGATCTGGAAACACCATATATTTT
CDR3aa: CASSLRGRGFLGSGNTIYF
v_gene: TRBV11-2
j_gene: TRBJ1-3
d_gene: .
abundance: .

CDR3nt: TGTGCCAGCAGCTTCAGGCGCCCTAGCTCCTACAATGAGCAGTTCTTC
CDR3aa: CASSFRRPSSYNEQFF
v_gene: TRBV11-2
j_gene: TRBJ2-1
d_gene: .
abundance: .

CDR3nt: TGTGCCAGTAGTATAGATACGGCTGGGTTCCTTTACGAGCAGTACTTC
CDR3aa: CASSIDTAGFLYEQYF
v_gene: TRBV19
j_gene: TRBJ2-7
d_gene: .
abundance: .

CDR3nt: TGTGCCACCCACTCTGGGGCCAACGTCCTGACTTTC
CDR3aa: CATHSGANVLTF
v_gene: TRBV7-9
j_gene: TRBJ2-6
d_gene: .
abundance: .

CDR3nt: TGTGCCAGTAGTGGCTCCCAGAATATGATTAATCAGCCCCAGCATTTT
CDR3aa: CASSGSQNMINQPQHF
v_gene: TRBV19
j_gene: TRBJ1-5
d_gene: .
abundance: .

CDR3nt: TGTGCCAGCAGCTTAAAGGGAGATACGCAGTATTTT
CDR3aa: CASSLKGDTQYF
v_gene: TRBV7-2
j_gene: TRBJ2-3
d_gene: .
abundance: .

CDR3nt: TGTGCCAGTAGTAACCGGGACCGGATTAGGAGCACTGAAGCTTTCTTT
CDR3aa: CASSNRDRIRSTEAFF
v_gene: TRBV19
j_gene: TRBJ1-1
d_gene: .
abundance: .

CDR3nt: TGTGCCAGCAGCCGCACACAGGGCGGGGTGGGCACTGAAGCTTTCTTT
CDR3aa: CASSRTQGGVGTEAFF
v_gene: TRBV3-1/TRBV3-2
j_gene: TRBJ1-1
d_gene: .
abundance: .

CDR3nt: TGCGCCAGCAGCCTCCCCCCGGGACTAGCGCCAAGCGAGCAGTTCTTC
CDR3aa: CASSLPPGLAPSEQFF
v_gene: TRBV5-1
j_gene: TRBJ2-1
d_gene: TRBD2
abundance: .

CDR3nt: TGTGCCAGCAGCTTAGTGGTGGGGGACTACGCGTGGGGCTACGAGCAGTACTTC
CDR3aa: CASSLVVGDYAWGYEQYF
v_gene: TRBV7-9
j_gene: TRBJ2-7
d_gene: TRBD2
abundance: .

CDR3nt: TGTGCCAGCAGTTACGGCCGGGACTCAGTCATGCACTTC
CDR3aa: CASSYGRDSVMHF
v_gene: TRBV6-5
j_gene: TRBJ2-7
d_gene: .
abundance: .

CDR3nt: TGTGCCAGCAGGTCGGACAGGGGGACACCCCAAGCTTTCTTT
CDR3aa: CASRSDRGTPQAFF
v_gene: TRBV27
j_gene: TRBJ1-1
d_gene: TRBD1
abundance: .

CDR3nt: TGTGCCAGCAGCTCGAGCCAGGGCGGCTACGAGCAGTACTTC
CDR3aa: CASSSSQGGYEQYF
v_gene: TRBV11-2
j_gene: TRBJ2-7
d_gene: .
abundance: .

CDR3nt: TGTGCCTTAACGATACCGGTTGTCCGCTCGTTTAACTATGGCTACACCTTC
CDR3aa: CALTIPVVRSFNYGYTF
v_gene: TRBV28
j_gene: TRBJ1-2
d_gene: .
abundance: .

CDR3nt: TGTGCCAGCGCGGAGCAAGAGACCCAGTACTTC
CDR3aa: CASAEQETQYF
v_gene: TRBV2
j_gene: TRBJ2-5
d_gene: .
abundance: .